This T cell receptor (beta chain) was obtained from a study of blood T cell repertoires in COVID-19 (dated by TCRdb to the early 2020s). Turning to the overall study: Samples from collaborators originated in the United States, Italy and Spain and spanned both the acute and convalescent phases of COVID-19. The material from the prospective study consisted of cDNA or gDNA derived from T cells, B-cell-depleted T cells, or PBMCs. The dataset comprised deeply sampled blood TCRbeta repertoires from subjects exposed to, actively infected with, or recovered from COVID-19. A freely available public database, intended as a resource for researchers studying the immune response to SARS-CoV-2, is where the repertoires were released. Samples were obtained from the ongoing ImmuneRACE study (first 160 participants) and from 950 to 1,500 subjects provided by 6 global collaborators. The sample metadata nearly always contained a de-identified subject ID, COVID-19 status, age in years and sex. Where HLA class I and class II types were available, the types were taken from metadata supplied by the sample provider, not from assay-based typing.

Each collaborating institution followed its own protocols to collect whole blood in K2EDTA tubes. For TCRbeta analysis, collaborators shipped samples as frozen whole blood, isolated PBMCs, or DNA extracted from either of those sample types. CDR1 and CDR2 (SGHNT, YENEEA) derive from the germline V gene. Trimming takes 2 bases from V and 1 base from J, and the germline ends sit 7 bases apart. The CDR3, cysteine through phenylalanine, is 14 amino acids long. The CDR3 DNA has 42 bases and is translated from base 1. Concerning this clone: Its antigen remains unidentified. Qualities for individual bases were not recorded, and no much larger clone is one base off.

General conclusions and limits of the study: Clinical and demographic metadata were provided uncurated, with the amount varying by source and participant.

TCRbeta CDR3 regions were amplified from genomic DNA using the immunoSEQ Assay, a bias-controlled multiplex PCR. As for the authors' bioinformatics: The number of nucleated cells in each sample was estimated by amplification of reference gene primers within the assay. To quantify the absolute abundance of each unique TCRbeta CDR3 rearrangement, sequence reads were collapsed and filtered. For each sample, productive Simpson clonality was calculated as the square root of Simpson's diversity index across productive rearrangements. TCRdb carries this immuneACCESS record with in-frame sequences only. Its versions omit some clonotypes, under half of them owing to an unresolved V gene in the studies checked, with the rest unexplained. V, J and clone size reflect that table, while D and trimming were determined from the DNA. Counted in this sample were roughly 80,000 clones; 75% to 95% of them appeared once. Under 2.5% of the sample is taken by the ten largest.

The V gene is TRBV11-3 and the J gene is TRBJ2-3; a tentative D match to TRBD2 spans 5 bases. This sequence originates from a woman aged 50 to 65 in a cohort sampled during active COVID-19. Sequencing was done on a sample of peripheral blood. This receptor has the CDR3 CASSLPGGTDTQYF. The bases read TGTGCCAGCAGCTTACCCGGGGGCACAGATACGCAGTATTTT.